What follows are 13 T cell receptor beta chains derived from one specimen sequenced in a study of blood T cell repertoires in COVID-19. This table comes from immunoSEQ multiplex PCR, and its TCRdb copy is limited to in-frame clones, with some not included. The repertoire consists of just over 150,000 clones, with under 90% occurring once and the leading ten covering over 0.5%. Sequenced material: peripheral blood. These receptors all stem from a man aged 60 to 69 with acute or convalescent COVID-19.

The chain carries TRBV9 and TRBJ2-5; 8 positions match TRBD1. The V segment lost 4 bases and the J segment 1 base; nucleotides outside the gene matches: 3. This CDR3 is 14 amino acids long. CDR1 and CDR2 from the germline V gene are SGDLS and YYNGEE. The CDR3 region is CASSSDRGQETQYF. DNA of the CDR3: TGTGCCAGCAGCTCTGACAGGGGCCAAGAGACCCAGTACTTC. Together with reference TRBV9 and TRBJ2-5, the CDR3 gives the full variable domain: DSGVTQTPKHLITATGQRVTLRCSPRSGDLSVYWYQQSLDQGLQFLIQYYNGEERAKGNILERFSAQQFPDLHSELNLSSLELGDSALYFCASSSDRGQETQYFGPGTRLLVL.

This clone came up once. CDR3 bases: TGTGCCAGCAGTGAATCCCCGCAAGCTCTTCGTGGAAACACCATATATTTT. This codes for CASSESPQALRGNTIYF. The rearrangement joins TRBV2 to TRBJ1-3; no firm D call. The CDR3 length is 17 residues. Trimming pared 2 bases from V and 3 bases from J, leaving 17 bases between. Germline V lookup: CDR1 SNHLY, CDR2 FYNNEI.

V is TRBV6-4 and J is TRBJ2-3, with 7 bases identical to TRBD2. The CDR3 is 15 residues long. Germline V CDR1 and CDR2: MRHNA, SNTAGT. V lost 7 bases, J lost 4 bases, and 11 bases stayed unmatched. CDR3 DNA sequence: TGTGCCAGCAACAACAAAGGGGAGGGAGCAGATACGCAGTATTTT. It yields the protein CASNNKGEGADTQYF.

The chain employs TRBV11-3 and TRBJ2-3; 12 bases line up with TRBD2. CDR3 length: 18 amino acids. Germline V gene lookup returns CDR1 SGHNT and CDR2 YENEEA. V gave up 5 bases and J gave up 1 base; unmatched junction bases: 10. This CDR3 is CASSPDSTSGRGTDTQYF. The CDR3 DNA is TGTGCCAGCAGCCCCGATTCGACTAGCGGGAGAGGCACAGATACGCAGTATTTT.

The chain links TRBV7-9 to TRBJ1-4, with a possible D match to TRBD1 (6 bases). The CDR3 runs to 18 residues. Germline CDR1 and CDR2: SEHNR and FQNEAQ (reference sequence). Trimming stripped 6 bases from V and 10 bases from J, with 30 bases between. CDR3 in DNA: TGTGCCAGCAGTCACCCCCCCGGCAACACTTGGCAAGGGGGAAAACTGTTTTTT. It yields the protein CASSHPPGNTWQGGKLFF.

The chain uses TRBV20-1 and TRBJ1-2, with 8 bases matching TRBD1. Losses at the gene ends were 3 bases for V and 3 bases for J; bases not matched to a gene: 6. Germline V gene data show CDR1 as DFQATT and CDR2 as SNEGSKA (reference sequence). CDR3 length: 14 residues. The CDR3 nucleotides read TGCAGTGCTAGTAAAGAACAGGGGGACTATGGCTACACCTTC. Its protein product is CSASKEQGDYGYTF.

The chain couples TRBV24-1 to TRBJ1-2; TRBD1 is a possible D gene (6 bases). V gave up 3 bases and J gave up 7 bases, with 11 bases separating them. The CDR3 has 13 amino acids. Germline V gene lookup returns CDR1 KGHDR and CDR2 SFDVKD. DNA for the CDR3: TGTGCCACCAGTGATAATGACAGGACTGGCTACACCTTC. It is translated as CATSDNDRTGYTF.

The V call is TRBV24-1, the J call TRBJ2-1; TRBD2 agrees at 12 bases. The CDR3 is made up of 17 amino acids. Germline V gene data show CDR1 as KGHDR and CDR2 as SFDVKD. V lost 4 bases and J lost 8; bases outside the gene matches: 11. The CDR3 nucleotides are TGTGCCACCAGTGACCCCGGGCTAGCGGGAGGGAGGCATGAGCAGTTCTTC. Amino acids: CATSDPGLAGGRHEQFF.

The chain combines TRBV4-3 with TRBJ2-2; D is unclear. Germline V lookup: CDR1 LGHNA, CDR2 YSLEER. Trimming cost V 4 bases and J 0 bases, with 9 bases left between them. The CDR3 loop spans 15 amino acids. The DNA of the CDR3 is TGCGCCAGCAGCCGATGGCCTGCGAACACCGGGGAGCTGTTTTTT. Amino acids: CASSRWPANTGELFF.

V is TRBV3-1 (or the pseudogene TRBV3-2) and J is TRBJ2-1, with TRBD2 matching over 12 bases. Trimming at V came to 10 bases and at J to 7 bases, leaving 5 bases not matched to a gene. The CDR3 contains 13 residues. Germline V gives CDR1 LGHDT, CDR2 YNNKEL (reference sequence). CDR3 sequence reads: CATRLAGVNEQFF. The DNA for the CDR3 is TGTGCCACACGACTAGCGGGAGTTAATGAGCAGTTCTTC.

Comments on this clone: At one end, the junction sequence differs from germline, possibly due to a read error. The gene calls are TRBV7-2 and TRBJ1-1, with D tentatively TRBD1 (6 bases). There are 13 residues in the CDR3. CDR1 SGHTA and CDR2 FQGNSA come from the germline V gene. For the CDR3, the DNA is TGTGCCAGCAGCTTAAGGGACACCCGCCAGGTGAACTTT. The encoded protein is CASSLRDTRQVNF.

The V gene is TRBV19, the J gene TRBJ2-6; tentative D call: TRBD1 (7 bases). CDR3 length: 17 residues. CDR1 is LNHDA and CDR2 is SQIVND in the germline V gene (reference sequence). Trimming cost V 4 bases and J 0 bases, with 13 bases left between them. CDR3 in amino acids: CASSRRAGGSGANVLTF. The CDR3 bases are TGTGCCAGTAGTAGGAGGGCAGGGGGCTCTGGGGCCAACGTCCTGACTTTC.

V usage is TRBV19 and J usage is TRBJ1-2; 9 bases are shared with TRBD1. Germline CDR1 reads LNHDA; CDR2 reads SQIVND (reference sequence). The V and J ends lost 0 bases and 4 bases, in that order; junction bases with no gene match: 9. The CDR3 runs 17 residues. The CDR3 sequence: CASSIEDRGSYGYGYTF. For the CDR3, the DNA is TGTGCCAGTAGTATAGAGGACAGGGGCTCTTATGGCTATGGCTACACCTTC.